The present T cell receptor beta chain was sequenced within a study of blood T cell repertoires in COVID-19. The table came from immunoSEQ multiplex PCR; TCRdb's copy has only in-frame clones and leaves some out. Here the sample spans 400,000 to 450,000 clones, 90% being singletons. Participant age was roughly 18 to 95 years, and participants resided in fewer than 30 US areas. There are 13 residues in the CDR3. V was clipped by 2 bases and J by 4 bases, with 8 bases between them. Looked up from germline, CDR1 is LGHDT and CDR2 is YNNKEL (reference sequence). The sequence was obtained from a man between 18 and 29 years old who had recovered from COVID-19. Sequenced material: PBMCs or T cells enriched from blood (not recorded which). The chain uses TRBV3-1 (or the pseudogene TRBV3-2) and TRBJ2-5, with D perhaps TRBD2 (6 bases). The CDR3 DNA sequence: TGTGCCAGCAGCCAACAGGGAGGAGAGACCCAGTACTTC. Encoded protein: CASSQQGGETQYF.